The 31 T cell receptor beta chains reported below all come from one sample, sequenced in a study of blood T cell repertoires in COVID-19 (dated by TCRdb to the early 2020s). The receptor library was made with the immunoSEQ multiplex PCR assay. TCRdb retrieved this table from immuneACCESS and kept in-frame rearrangements only. Not all clones are present; in checked studies, unresolved V genes account for under half, and no reason is known for the remainder. In this sample the table shows 300,000 to 450,000 clones, approximately 89% of which occur a single time. The biggest ten clones account for less than 5% of the sample. The sample consisted of peripheral blood. The receptors originated from an older woman with COVID-19, enrolled during active disease.

A word on this clone: Other DNA sequences in the same sample also yield this CDR3. This chain links TRBV18 with TRBJ1-6, with TRBD1 matching 7 bases. The CDR3 length is 16 residues. J gave up 7 bases and V 0 bases, and 6 bases lay outside the gene matches. The germline V gene encodes CDR1 KGHSH and CDR2 LQKENI. The CDR3 reads CASSPPRQGANSPLHF. DNA for the CDR3: TGTGCCAGCTCACCACCGCGACAGGGAGCGAATTCACCCCTCCACTTT.

As for this clone: The sample has other DNA sequences that encode this CDR3 too. V gene TRBV5-6 combines with J gene TRBJ2-4, with D perhaps TRBD1 (6 bases). The CDR3 has 16 residues. V was pared by 0 bases and J by 0 bases, with 10 bases between. The germline V gene has CDR1 SGHDT and CDR2 YYEEEE. In DNA form, the CDR3 reads TGTGCCAGCAGCTTGGGGGGGCCTCTAGCCAAAAACATTCAGTACTTC. It translates to CASSLGGPLAKNIQYF.

V is TRBV30 and J is TRBJ2-3; the match to TRBD2 covers 8 bases. The trim removed 2 bases at V and 2 bases at J, leaving 6 bases unmatched. Germline V CDR1 and CDR2: GTSNPN, SVGIG (reference sequence). The CDR3 is 15 amino acids. The DNA for the CDR3 is TGTGCCTGGAGTAAACTAGCGGCTGCCACAGATACGCAGTATTTT. Encoded protein: CAWSKLAAATDTQYF.

This chain uses TRBV30 with TRBJ2-7; TRBD1 agrees at 11 bases. CDR1 and CDR2 (germline): GTSNPN, SVGIG (reference sequence). V lost 3 bases to trimming and J lost 6 bases; unmatched junction nucleotides: 7. The CDR3 is 14 residues long. CDR3: CAWRMDRGLAEQYF. Here the CDR3 DNA reads TGTGCCTGGAGGATGGACAGGGGGCTTGCCGAGCAGTACTTC.

The chain couples TRBV18 to TRBJ1-2; D ambiguous. Per the germline V gene, CDR1 is KGHSH and CDR2 is LQKENI. V was clipped by 1 base and J by 3 bases, with 6 bases between them. The length of the CDR3 is 13 residues. CDR3 protein: CASSPREYYGYTF. The DNA of the CDR3 is TGTGCCAGCTCACCACGGGAGTACTATGGCTACACCTTC.

The chain has TRBV19 and TRBJ1-5, with D possibly being TRBD1 (5 bases). The CDR3 totals 14 residues. V was pared by 5 bases and J by 2 bases, with 10 bases between. The germline gives CDR1 LNHDA, CDR2 SQIVND (reference sequence). The CDR3, as DNA: TGTGCCAGTAGTGATACGGGGGGCAATCAGCCCCAGCATTTT. Amino acids: CASSDTGGNQPQHF. The variable domain in full, completed from reference TRBV19 and TRBJ1-5, reads DGGITQSPKYLFRKEGQNVTLSCEQNLNHDAMYWYRQDPGQGLRLIYYSQIVNDFQKGDIAEGYSVSREKKESFPLTVTSAQKNPTAFYLCASSDTGGNQPQHFGDGTRLSIL.

The rearrangement uses TRBV4-1 and TRBJ1-1, with a weak D call TRBD1 (5 bases). The germline V gene has CDR1 MGHRA and CDR2 YSYEKL. Trimming shortened V by 0 bases and J by 0 bases, and 14 bases separated the two germline ends. The CDR3 runs to 17 residues. The DNA for the CDR3 is TGCGCCAGCAGCCAAGATCGGGCAGGGCCCATGAACACTGAAGCTTTCTTT. It translates to CASSQDRAGPMNTEAFF.

The V gene is TRBV19, the J gene TRBJ1-3; TRBD1 aligns across 7 bases. The CDR3 contains 12 residues. In germline, CDR1 is LNHDA, CDR2 SQIVND (reference sequence). V shed 10 bases and J 4 bases; nucleotides not matched to a gene: 4. The CDR3 DNA reads as TGTGCCACCAGGGGGGACGGAAACACCATATATTTT. It is translated as CATRGDGNTIYF.

The rearrangement uses TRBV3-1 (or the pseudogene TRBV3-2) and TRBJ1-1; TRBD1 matches at 8 bases. V lost 0 bases to trimming and J lost 5 bases; unmatched junction nucleotides: 5. The CDR3 has 15 amino acids. Germline V CDR1 and CDR2: LGHDT, YNNKEL (reference sequence). The CDR3 sequence: CASSQDHRGGTEAFF. Here the CDR3 DNA reads TGTGCCAGCAGCCAAGATCACAGGGGGGGGACTGAAGCTTTCTTT.

CDR3 sequence: CASSPAGGIGPDTQYF. In DNA form, the CDR3 reads TGTGCCAGCAGCCCGGCGGGGGGCATAGGTCCAGATACGCAGTATTTT. The chain joins TRBV3-1 (or the pseudogene TRBV3-2) to TRBJ2-3, with 8 bases matching TRBD2. Unmatched junction bases numbered 10, after V lost 4 bases and J lost 4 bases. Germline CDR1 is LGHDT and CDR2 is YNNKEL (reference sequence). The CDR3 consists of 16 residues.

The chain employs TRBV5-1 and TRBJ2-5, with 11 bases identical to TRBD2. The CDR3 is 17 amino acids. V shed 0 bases and J 4 bases; nucleotides not matched to a gene: 8. Germline values: CDR1 SGHRS, CDR2 YFSETQ. CDR3 coding DNA: TGCGCCAGCAGCTTGGCCGGTAGCGGGGGGGCTGTAGAGACCCAGTACTTC. Translated: CASSLAGSGGAVETQYF. The whole variable domain, filled in from reference TRBV5-1 and TRBJ2-5, reads KAGVTQTPRYLIKTRGQQVTLSCSPISGHRSVSWYQQTPGQGLQFLFEYFSETQRNKGNFPGRFSGRQFSNSRSEMNVSTLELGDSALYLCASSLAGSGGAVETQYFGPGTRLLVL.

This chain uses TRBV6-4 with TRBJ1-4; the D gene is possibly TRBD1 (5 bases). This CDR3 has 15 residues. Germline V CDR1 and CDR2: MRHNA, SNTAGT. The ends were cut back, 4 bases at V and 8 bases at J, with 17 bases in the middle. Here the CDR3 DNA reads TGTGCCAGCAGTGGGGTCATCCGGGGGATCGAAAAACTGTTTTTT. It encodes CASSGVIRGIEKLFF.

This clone was seen a handful of times. V usage is TRBV4-1 and J usage is TRBJ1-5; the D is unclear. Germline V gene data show CDR1 as MGHRA and CDR2 as YSYEKL. V gave up 4 bases and J gave up 4 bases, with 17 bases separating them. The CDR3 totals 16 residues. CDR3 protein: CASSLQFRQENQPQHF. The CDR3 bases are TGCGCCAGCAGCCTACAGTTTAGGCAGGAAAATCAGCCCCAGCATTTT.

This chain uses TRBV6-5 with TRBJ2-5, with 9 bases matching TRBD2. V shed 4 bases and J 2 bases; nucleotides not matched to a gene: 2. Germline lookup yields CDR1 MNHEY and CDR2 SVGAGI. The CDR3 extends over 14 amino acids. CDR3 sequence (DNA): TGTGCCAGCAGTTGGCGGGGGGGACAAGAGACCCAGTACTTC. Translating it yields CASSWRGGQETQYF.

The chain couples TRBV18 to TRBJ1-1; 7 nucleotides agree with TRBD1. Germline V CDR1 and CDR2: KGHSH, LQKENI. This CDR3 has 15 residues. V was pared by 3 bases and J by 1 base, with 5 bases of the junction left unmatched. DNA of the CDR3: TGTGCCAGCTCACCCCGGGGGACAGAGAACACTGAAGCTTTCTTT. It is translated as CASSPRGTENTEAFF. The full variable domain, rest sourced from reference TRBV18 and TRBJ1-1, is NAGVMQNPRHLVRRRGQEARLRCSPMKGHSHVYWYRQLPEEGLKFMVYLQKENIIDESGMPKERFSAEFPKEGPSILRIQQVVRGDSAAYFCASSPRGTENTEAFFGQGTRLTVV.

This clone was recorded only once. V is TRBV9 and J is TRBJ2-1; 9 nucleotides agree with TRBD2. J gave up 0 bases and V 0 bases, and 7 bases lay outside the gene matches. Looked up from germline, CDR1 is SGDLS and CDR2 is YYNGEE. The CDR3 totals 18 residues. The CDR3 region is CASSVDSGGSSSYNEQFF. As DNA, the CDR3 is TGTGCCAGCAGCGTAGATAGCGGGGGCTCAAGCTCCTACAATGAGCAGTTCTTC.

This clone has only a few counts. J is TRBJ1-2 and V is TRBV28, with no clear D. Germline V gene lookup returns CDR1 MDHEN and CDR2 SYDVKM. The V and J ends lost 11 bases and 2 bases respectively, with 9 bases between them. The length of the CDR3 is 11 residues. Here the CDR3 reads CAAEENYGYTF. The DNA of the CDR3 is TGTGCCGCGGAGGAGAACTATGGCTACACCTTC.

V and J are TRBV9 and TRBJ1-1; no clear D gene. CDR1 and CDR2 from the germline V gene are SGDLS and YYNGEE. The CDR3 runs to 17 residues. Between the trimmed V and J ends, which lost 0 bases and 0 bases, there was a span of 15 bases. The chain's CDR3 is CASSVAPARAMNTEAFF. CDR3 bases: TGTGCCAGCAGCGTAGCCCCTGCGAGGGCTATGAACACTGAAGCTTTCTTT. Full variable domain (rest looked up from reference TRBV9 and TRBJ1-1): DSGVTQTPKHLITATGQRVTLRCSPRSGDLSVYWYQQSLDQGLQFLIQYYNGEERAKGNILERFSAQQFPDLHSELNLSSLELGDSALYFCASSVAPARAMNTEAFFGQGTRLTVV.

The chain carries TRBV3-1 (or the pseudogene TRBV3-2) and TRBJ1-2, with no clear D. Germline CDR1 and CDR2: LGHDT and YNNKEL (reference sequence). The CDR3 sequence is 14 residues long. Trimming removed 4 bases from V and 2 bases from J, with 11 bases in between. CDR3 nucleotide sequence: TGTGCCAGCAGCCCCAACGGCGGAAACTATGGCTACACCTTC. Translated, it gives CASSPNGGNYGYTF.

The table lists this clone with a few counts. V and J are TRBV29-1 and TRBJ1-1; TRBD1 agrees at 7 bases. The germline V gene has CDR1 SQVTM and CDR2 ANQGSEA. V trimming: 7 bases; J trimming: 0 bases; junction bases outside the gene matches: 5. The CDR3 covers 13 residues. CDR3 residues: CSAKTGLNTEAFF. The CDR3 nucleotides read TGCAGCGCTAAGACAGGGCTGAACACTGAAGCTTTCTTT.

The rearrangement joins TRBV29-1 to TRBJ1-1; 9 nucleotides agree with TRBD1. The V and J ends lost 7 bases and 6 bases, in that order; junction bases with no gene match: 3. The CDR3 is made up of 11 amino acids. In germline, CDR1 is SQVTM, CDR2 ANQGSEA. The CDR3 reads CSGDRGAEAFF. Written as DNA, the CDR3 is TGCAGCGGTGACAGGGGGGCTGAAGCTTTCTTT. The variable domain in full, completed from reference TRBV29-1 and TRBJ1-1, reads SAVISQKPSRDICQRGTSLTIQCQVDSQVTMMFWYRQQPGQSLTLIATANQGSEATYESGFVIDKFPISRPNLTFSTLTVSNMSPEDSSIYLCSGDRGAEAFFGQGTRLTVV.

The rearrangement joins TRBV4-2 to TRBJ1-6; D ambiguous. Trimming removed 6 bases from V and 6 bases from J, with 18 bases in between. The CDR3 is 16 residues long. The germline V gene has CDR1 LGHNA and CDR2 YNFKEQ. The CDR3: CASRTREGVGNSPLHF. The CDR3, as DNA: TGTGCCAGCAGGACACGGGAGGGTGTGGGTAATTCACCCCTCCACTTT.

The chain joins TRBV7-3 to TRBJ2-5; 8 bases fit TRBD2. The germline gives CDR1 SGHTA, CDR2 FQGTGA. The CDR3 consists of 15 residues. V shed 5 bases, J shed 5 bases, and the junction held 10 bases outside the gene matches. The CDR3 sequence is CASSHGGGPPETQYF. For the CDR3, the DNA is TGTGCCAGCAGCCACGGGGGGGGACCTCCGGAGACCCAGTACTTC.

The gene calls are TRBV5-1 and TRBJ2-2; TRBD2 agrees at 7 bases. The CDR3 spans 15 residues. CDR1 is SGHRS, CDR2 YFSETQ, per germline. The ends lost 0 bases at V and 5 bases at J; junction bases unmatched: 4. The DNA of the CDR3 is TGCGCCAGCAGCTTGGGACTAGCAGGTACCGGGGAGCTGTTTTTT. Translation: CASSLGLAGTGELFF.

The J gene is TRBJ2-7, the V gene TRBV27; D may be TRBD1 (6 bases). This CDR3 contains 15 residues. CDR1 and CDR2 from the germline V gene are MNHEY and SMNVEV (reference sequence). V was cut by 4 bases and J by 2 bases, with 15 bases left in between. The CDR3 DNA reads as TGTGCCAGCAGTTCCCGGGACAAGGGTGCCTACGAGCAGTACTTC. It yields the protein CASSSRDKGAYEQYF.

This chain joins TRBV6-1 and TRBJ1-2; TRBD1 matches 11 bases. Germline-derived CDR1 and CDR2 are MNHNS and SASEGT. CDR3 length: 16 residues. V lost 0 bases and J lost 5; bases outside the gene matches: 5. The CDR3 nucleotides are TGTGCCAGCAGTGAAGCCATAGGGACAGGGGGATATGGCTACACCTTC. Amino acid sequence: CASSEAIGTGGYGYTF.

The chain joins TRBV5-4 to TRBJ2-7; tentatively, D is TRBD2 (5 bases). Looked up from germline, CDR1 is SGHNT and CDR2 is YYREEE (reference sequence). This CDR3 has 14 amino acids. The V gene lost 0 bases and the J gene lost 7 bases, with 14 bases spanning the gap. The CDR3 protein is CASSLVGGTGEQYF. In DNA, the CDR3 is TGTGCCAGCAGCTTGGTTGGAGGTACGGGGGAGCAGTACTTC.

Of note for this clone: Different DNA sequences within this sample yield the same CDR3. The chain joins TRBV12-3 or TRBV12-4 to TRBJ1-6; 7 nucleotides agree with TRBD1. This CDR3 is 13 amino acids long. The junction had 8 bases not matched to a gene; V was cut back by 5 bases and J by 13 bases. The chain's CDR3 is CASSLGQELPLHF. Written as DNA, the CDR3 is TGTGCCAGCAGTCTCGGACAGGAGTTGCCCCTCCACTTT.

This chain links TRBV29-1 with TRBJ2-7, with 8 bases identical to TRBD1. Germline CDR1 is SQVTM and CDR2 is ANQGSEA. The CDR3 has 16 amino acids. V lost 2 bases to trimming and J lost 4 bases; unmatched junction nucleotides: 13. DNA for the CDR3: TGCAGCGTTGAACTAATCTCATACAGGGGGGCGTACGAGCAGTACTTC. Encoded protein: CSVELISYRGAYEQYF.

This chain joins TRBV30 and TRBJ2-7, with D tentatively TRBD1 (5 bases). With 0 bases removed from V and 3 bases from J, the gap between germline ends came to 12 bases. CDR1 GTSNPN and CDR2 SVGIG come from the germline V gene (reference sequence). The CDR3 has 14 residues. CDR3 amino acids: CAWSVQGINYEQYF. The CDR3 nucleotides read TGTGCCTGGAGTGTCCAGGGAATCAACTACGAGCAGTACTTC. The full variable domain, its missing parts supplied by reference TRBV30 and TRBJ2-7, is SQTIHQWPATLVQPVGSPLSLECTVEGTSNPNLYWYRQAAGRGLQLLFYSVGIGQISSEVPQNLSASRPQDRQFILSSKKLLLSDSGFYLCAWSVQGINYEQYFGPGTRLTVT.

The rearrangement uses TRBV5-6 and TRBJ1-5; 8 nucleotides agree with TRBD1. V dropped 4 bases and J dropped 0; count of bases not matched to a gene: 3. Germline V gene lookup returns CDR1 SGHDT and CDR2 YYEEEE. The CDR3 extends over 15 amino acids. This CDR3 is CASSTGQASNQPQHF. The CDR3 nucleotides are TGTGCCAGCAGCACGGGACAGGCTAGCAATCAGCCCCAGCATTTT.